This T cell receptor (beta chain) appears in the sequencing data of a study of T cell responses to AZD1222 COVID-19 vaccine. Points from the study as a whole: No repertoire was sampled before or during the peak T cell response, only after it. Clonal diversity was possibly underestimated, and the donors were mostly white British, with more females. Baseline antibody screening turned up just a handful of seropositive AZD1222 recipients.

Comment on this clone: The antigen is undetermined.

The CDR3 spans 15 residues. CDR1 and CDR2 (germline): LNHDA, SQIVND (reference sequence). Unmatched junction bases numbered 11, after V lost 8 bases and J lost 2 bases. The table came from immunoSEQ multiplex PCR; TCRdb's copy has only in-frame clones and leaves some out. The sample has 90,000 to 150,000 clones, 85% to 90% seen once. The rearrangement uses TRBV19 and TRBJ2-7; 8 bases fit TRBD1. This receptor was obtained from an adult in good health. The specimen was peripheral blood, collected on day 0 of AZD1222 vaccination. CDR3 sequence reads: CASSTYGTGPYEQYF. CDR3 coding DNA: TGTGCCAGTTCTACCTACGGGACAGGCCCCTACGAGCAGTACTTC.